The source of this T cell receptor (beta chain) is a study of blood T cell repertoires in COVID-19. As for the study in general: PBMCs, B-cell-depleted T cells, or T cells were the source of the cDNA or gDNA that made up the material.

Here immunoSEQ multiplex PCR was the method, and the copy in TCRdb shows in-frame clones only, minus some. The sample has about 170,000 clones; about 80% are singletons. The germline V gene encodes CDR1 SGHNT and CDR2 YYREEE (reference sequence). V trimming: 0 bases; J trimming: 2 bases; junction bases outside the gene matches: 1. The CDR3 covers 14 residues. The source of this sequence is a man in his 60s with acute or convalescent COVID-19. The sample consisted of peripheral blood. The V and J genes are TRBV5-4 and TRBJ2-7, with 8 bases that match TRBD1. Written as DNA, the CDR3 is TGTGCCAGCAGCTTGGGGACAGGGACCTACGAGCAGTACTTC. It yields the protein CASSLGTGTYEQYF. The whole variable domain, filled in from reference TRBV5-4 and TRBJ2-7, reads ETGVTQSPTHLIKTRGQQVTLRCSSQSGHNTVSWYQQALGQGPQFIFQYYREEENGRGNFPPRFSGLQFPNYSSELNVNALELDDSALYLCASSLGTGTYEQYFGPGTRLTVT.